This record looks at one T cell receptor (beta chain) sequence and its context. Authors' data handling: The authors estimated nucleated cell counts from reference gene primer amplification. The assay was immunoSEQ multiplex PCR, and TCRdb's table has in-frame clones only and misses some. From that table come the V and J calls and clone size; the DNA was used to work out D and trimming. The data hold 130,000 to 150,000 clones, with around 87% observed a single time. This sample stems from a study of blood T cell repertoires in COVID-19. In the study overall: Whether acute or convalescent, the COVID-19 samples came from the United States, Italy and Spain. T cells, B-cell-depleted T cells, or PBMCs provided the cDNA or gDNA that served as material.

The V end lost 0 bases, the J end lost 2 bases, and 24 bases lay between the germline ends. This CDR3 comprises 20 residues. This receptor was obtained from a man aged 45-65 years who had recovered from COVID-19. The genes are TRBV5-3 and TRBJ2-1, with a tentative D call TRBD2 (6 bases). TRBV5-3 is an ORF for which the function is uncertain. The sample consisted of peripheral blood. In nucleotides, the CDR3 is TGTGCCAGAAGCTTGGGGAGCGAGCGGGCGATACCTAGGGCCTACAATGAGCAGTTCTTC. Its translation: CARSLGSERAIPRAYNEQFF.